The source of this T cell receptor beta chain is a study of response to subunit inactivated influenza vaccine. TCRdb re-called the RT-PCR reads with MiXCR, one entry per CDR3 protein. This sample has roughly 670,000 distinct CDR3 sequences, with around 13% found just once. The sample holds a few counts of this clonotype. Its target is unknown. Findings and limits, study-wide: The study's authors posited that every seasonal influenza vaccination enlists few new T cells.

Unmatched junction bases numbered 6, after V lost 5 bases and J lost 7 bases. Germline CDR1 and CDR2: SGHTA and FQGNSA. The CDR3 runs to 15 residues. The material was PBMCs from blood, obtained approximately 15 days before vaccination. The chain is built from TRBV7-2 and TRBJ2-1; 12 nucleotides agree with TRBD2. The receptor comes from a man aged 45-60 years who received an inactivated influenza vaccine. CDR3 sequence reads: CASSHSSGRANEQFF. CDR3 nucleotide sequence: TGTGCCAGCAGCCACTCTAGCGGGAGGGCTAATGAGCAGTTCTTC. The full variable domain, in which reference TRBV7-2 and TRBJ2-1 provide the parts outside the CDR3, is GAGVSQSPSNKVTEKGKDVELRCDPISGHTALYWYRQSLGQGLEFLIYFQGNSAPDKSGLPSDRFSAERTGGSVSTLTIQRTQQEDSAVYLCASSHSSGRANEQFFGPGTRLTVL.